One and the same sample provided the 22 T cell receptor beta chains below, sequenced in a study of cytomegalovirus exposure and HLA in healthy donors. Primers included in the PCR were 60 Vbeta and 13 Jbeta primers. TCRdb's copy holds only in-frame clones and misses some; the assay was immunoSEQ multiplex PCR. Of 150,000 to 200,000 clones in the sample, 65% to 75% were seen once. Sequencing was carried out using PBMCs. The receptors shown here come from a human donor in good health.

The V call is TRBV27, the J call TRBJ2-7; D is possibly TRBD1 (6 bases). Germline V gene sequence: CDR1 MNHEY, CDR2 SMNVEV (reference sequence). The CDR3 extends over 15 amino acids. V shed 3 bases and J shed 2 bases, with 14 bases lying between them. The CDR3 reads CASSFGTPTPYEQYF. In nucleotides, the CDR3 is TGTGCCAGCAGTTTTGGGACACCGACCCCCTACGAGCAGTACTTC.

This clone occurred a few times. The chain combines TRBV7-2 with TRBJ2-7, with 11 bases matching TRBD1. Germline-derived CDR1 and CDR2 are SGHTA and FQGNSA. CDR3 size: 15 residues. V lost 1 base and J lost 4; bases outside the gene matches: 3. The CDR3 region is CASSLGTGGNYEQYF. The CDR3 coding sequence is TGTGCCAGCAGCTTAGGGACAGGGGGCAATTACGAGCAGTACTTC.

V and J are TRBV14 and TRBJ2-7, with D maybe TRBD1 (5 bases). The germline CDR1 and CDR2 sequences are SGHDN and FVKESK. The CDR3 is 12 residues long. V was shortened by 5 bases and J by 2 bases, with 7 bases between the two germline ends. CDR3 nucleotide sequence: TGTGCCAGCAGCTACAGGCCCTACGAGCAGTACTTC. Amino acids: CASSYRPYEQYF.

The rearrangement links TRBV7-8 to TRBJ2-7; 15 nucleotides match TRBD2. With V trimmed by 3 bases and J by 5 bases, 5 bases remained unmatched. Germline loops: CDR1 SGHVS, CDR2 FQNEAQ. The CDR3 runs to 16 residues. The CDR3 here is CASSFGLAGGQDEQYF. As DNA, the CDR3 is TGTGCCAGCAGCTTCGGACTAGCGGGGGGGCAGGACGAGCAGTACTTC.

V usage is TRBV19 and J usage is TRBJ2-7, with D perhaps TRBD1 (6 bases). Germline V gene data show CDR1 as LNHDA and CDR2 as SQIVND (reference sequence). Trimming left V 3 bases short and J 6 bases short, with 18 bases between. The CDR3 sequence is 15 residues long. The CDR3 DNA reads as TGTGCCAGTAGTATGGGACAAGTTCGAGGTGGCGAGCAGTACTTC. Translating gives CASSMGQVRGGEQYF.

V gene TRBV5-4 combines with J gene TRBJ2-5; D is possibly TRBD2 (6 bases). Trimming removed 0 bases from V and 5 bases from J, with 20 bases in between. Germline V lookup: CDR1 SGHNT, CDR2 YYREEE (reference sequence). The CDR3 is 17 residues long. The CDR3 sequence: CASSLAGGLLNRETQYF. The CDR3 coding sequence is TGTGCCAGCAGCTTGGCCGGGGGACTGCTTAACCGGGAGACCCAGTACTTC.

V usage is TRBV27 and J usage is TRBJ1-2; TRBD1 matches 11 bases. The ends lost 2 bases at V and 6 bases at J; junction bases unmatched: 11. From germline, CDR1 is MNHEY and CDR2 SMNVEV (reference sequence). The CDR3 extends over 17 amino acids. The CDR3 DNA follows: TGTGCCAGCAGTTTAAGGGACAGGGGGTGGGAGGTTCATGGCTACACCTTC. Translation gives CASSLRDRGWEVHGYTF.

CDR3 coding DNA: TGCGCTTCGCTCCGGGGGGCACAAATCGAGGCCGGGGAGCTGTTTTTT. Its protein product is CASLRGAQIEAGELFF. V usage is TRBV5-1 and J usage is TRBJ2-2, with D possibly being TRBD2 (7 bases). From germline, CDR1 is SGHRS and CDR2 YFSETQ. CDR3 length: 16 residues.

The rearrangement joins TRBV5-1 to TRBJ2-2; D call uncertain. Germline V CDR1 and CDR2: SGHRS, YFSETQ. Trimming pared 0 bases from V and 2 bases from J, leaving 5 bases between. The CDR3 length is 14 residues. The DNA of the CDR3 is TGCGCCAGCAGCTTGGAAAGCAACACCGGGGAGCTGTTTTTT. Its protein is CASSLESNTGELFF. The variable domain in full, with the rest retrieved from reference TRBV5-1 and TRBJ2-2, is KAGVTQTPRYLIKTRGQQVTLSCSPISGHRSVSWYQQTPGQGLQFLFEYFSETQRNKGNFPGRFSGRQFSNSRSEMNVSTLELGDSALYLCASSLESNTGELFFGEGSRLTVL.

The rearrangement joins TRBV5-1 to TRBJ1-4, with D possibly TRBD1 on 6 matching bases. In germline, CDR1 is SGHRS, CDR2 YFSETQ. Trimming pared 0 bases from V and 0 bases from J, leaving 15 bases between. The CDR3 covers 18 residues. The CDR3 sequence: CASSLAPRDTATNEKLFF. DNA of the CDR3: TGCGCCAGCAGCTTGGCCCCTCGGGACACTGCAACTAATGAAAAACTGTTTTTT.

The chain employs TRBV5-1 and TRBJ2-6; the match to TRBD1 covers 8 bases. V lost 0 bases to trimming and J lost 1 base; unmatched junction nucleotides: 6. Germline V gene lookup returns CDR1 SGHRS and CDR2 YFSETQ. CDR3 length: 18 residues. The CDR3 here is CASSLAPGGASGANVLTF. CDR3 sequence (DNA): TGCGCCAGCAGCTTGGCTCCAGGGGGCGCTTCTGGGGCCAACGTCCTGACTTTC.

The chain's CDR3 is CASSAGQGYGYTF. In nucleotides, the CDR3 is TGCGCCAGCAGCGCTGGACAGGGTTATGGCTACACCTTC. The chain combines TRBV4-3 with TRBJ1-2; 8 bases align to TRBD1. The CDR3 is 13 residues long. The germline gives CDR1 LGHNA, CDR2 YSLEER. J gave up 5 bases and V 5 bases, and 4 bases lay outside the gene matches.

This clone was counted once. The CDR3 protein is CASISGLNTEAFF. DNA of the CDR3: TGTGCCAGCATTTCAGGGCTGAACACTGAAGCTTTCTTT. The V and J genes are TRBV6-5 and TRBJ1-1; D is possibly TRBD1 (5 bases). This CDR3 is 13 amino acids long. Germline V lookup: CDR1 MNHEY, CDR2 SVGAGI. V dropped 7 bases and J dropped 0 bases, with 9 bases sitting between them.

The V and J genes are TRBV11-2 and TRBJ2-7, with a possible D match to TRBD1 (6 bases). The V gene's germline CDR1 is SGHAT and CDR2 FQNNGV. There are 16 residues in the CDR3. V was clipped by 0 bases and J by 2 bases, with 14 bases between them. CDR3 loop: CASSLDVANRAYEQYF. DNA for the CDR3: TGTGCCAGCAGCTTAGATGTTGCAAACAGGGCCTACGAGCAGTACTTC.

This sequence joins TRBV27 and TRBJ2-7, with D tentatively TRBD1 (6 bases). The CDR3 runs 13 residues. CDR1 is MNHEY, CDR2 SMNVEV, per germline (reference sequence). The V end lost 5 bases, the J end lost 5 bases, and 13 bases lay between the germline ends. CDR3 nucleotides: TGTGCCAGCAGTACCTGGACAGCGGACGAGCAGTACTTC. It translates to CASSTWTADEQYF.

This clone was seen only a few times. The genes are TRBV30 and TRBJ1-2; D is undetermined. Deletions cut 0 bases from V and 4 bases from J, with 15 bases between. CDR1 and CDR2 (germline): GTSNPN, SVGIG (reference sequence). The CDR3 covers 15 residues. CDR3 bases: TGTGCCTGGAGTGTATCTAGGTATACAAGCTATGGCTACACCTTC. Amino acid sequence: CAWSVSRYTSYGYTF.

This rearrangement joins TRBV7-8 to TRBJ2-7, with TRBD1 matching 7 bases. This CDR3 is 14 amino acids long. The germline V gene has CDR1 SGHVS and CDR2 FQNEAQ. The V gene end was trimmed by 5 bases and the J gene end by 1 base; junction bases not matched to a gene: 5. The CDR3 sequence is CASSLRDSSYEQYF. The DNA for the CDR3 is TGTGCCAGCAGCCTCCGGGACAGTTCCTACGAGCAGTACTTC.

The chain has TRBV6-1 and TRBJ2-7; TRBD2 agrees at 12 bases. Germline values: CDR1 MNHNS, CDR2 SASEGT. This CDR3 has 14 residues. The trim removed 4 bases at V and 4 bases at J, leaving 2 bases unmatched. The CDR3 region is CASSGTSGGYEQYF. Here the CDR3 DNA reads TGTGCCAGCAGTGGTACTAGCGGGGGGTACGAGCAGTACTTC.

The CDR3 nucleotides read TGTGCCAGCAGCACCACCCCCCGGGATACGCAGTATTTT. This translates into CASSTTPRDTQYF. The chain combines TRBV7-2 with TRBJ2-3; D remains unclear. V was cut by 5 bases and J by 6 bases, with 12 bases left in between. Germline V CDR1 and CDR2: SGHTA, FQGNSA. The CDR3 contains 13 residues.

This clone came up a few times. This sequence joins TRBV4-1 and TRBJ1-1; D is ambiguous. Between the trimmed V and J ends, which lost 7 bases and 1 base, there was a span of 16 bases. Germline V CDR1 and CDR2: MGHRA, YSYEKL. The CDR3 runs to 15 residues. Written as DNA, the CDR3 is TGCGCCAGCATCTCCACGCCACGCGAGAACACTGAAGCTTTCTTT. This gives the protein CASISTPRENTEAFF.

Note on this clone: The junction differs from germline at one of its ends, possibly a read error. The sample carries other DNA sequences with the same CDR3. This sequence joins TRBV19 and TRBJ1-5; D might be TRBD1 (6 bases). The CDR3 is 12 amino acids. Germline assignment: CDR1 LNHDA and CDR2 SQIVND (reference sequence). CDR3 DNA: TGTGCTAGTAACACAGGGCCTCGGCCCCAGCATTTT. Its translation: CASNTGPRPQHF.

The chain recombines TRBV5-1 with TRBJ1-6; D gene uncertain. Germline V gene data show CDR1 as SGHRS and CDR2 as YFSETQ. The CDR3 is 15 amino acids. Trimming stripped 0 bases from V and 8 bases from J, with 12 bases between. The CDR3 protein is CASSLDRPEYSPLHF. CDR3 nucleotide sequence: TGCGCCAGCAGCTTGGACAGACCAGAATATTCACCCCTCCACTTT.